This TCR beta chain appears in the sequencing data of a study of monozygotic twins with inflammatory bowel disease. Overall study findings and caveats: Healthy co-twins, by inverse Simpson, had higher TCRbeta diversity than their siblings with IBD.

Total RNA isolation used whole blood (no T cell sorting was performed). CDR3 length equals 14 residues. Germline CDR1 is DFQATT and CDR2 is SNEGSKA (reference sequence). With regard to this clonotype: Its antigen is unidentified.

cDNA was made in eight separate reactions per sample. cDNA for TCRalpha and TCRbeta was amplified by nested PCRs of about 17 then 9 cycles. TCRdb processed the 5' RACE reads again and assigns one entry to each CDR3 protein, with no DNA. The table lists about 110,000 distinct CDR3 sequences. The TCR comes from a human donor with ulcerative colitis or Crohn's disease, or a healthy co-twin of an affected twin (not recorded which). The chain carries TRBV20-1 and TRBJ1-3; no DNA is available, so the TRBD1 call from TCRdb remains unchecked. The specimen was blood. This CDR3 reads CSAPKGAVGNTIYF.